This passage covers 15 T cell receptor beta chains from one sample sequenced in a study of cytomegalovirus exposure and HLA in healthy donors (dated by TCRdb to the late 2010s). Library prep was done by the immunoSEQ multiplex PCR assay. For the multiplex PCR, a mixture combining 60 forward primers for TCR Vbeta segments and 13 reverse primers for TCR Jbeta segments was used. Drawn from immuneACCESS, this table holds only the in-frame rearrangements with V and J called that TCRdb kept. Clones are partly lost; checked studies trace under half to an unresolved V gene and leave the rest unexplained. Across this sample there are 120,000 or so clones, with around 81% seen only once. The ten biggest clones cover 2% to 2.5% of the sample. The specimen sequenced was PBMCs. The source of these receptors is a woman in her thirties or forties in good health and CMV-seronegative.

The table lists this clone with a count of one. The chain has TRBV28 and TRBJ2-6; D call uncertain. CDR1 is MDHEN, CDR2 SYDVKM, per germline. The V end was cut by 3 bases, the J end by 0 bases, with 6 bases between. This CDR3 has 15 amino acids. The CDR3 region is CASSFFSSGANVLTF. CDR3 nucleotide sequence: TGTGCCAGCAGTTTTTTTAGCTCTGGGGCCAACGTCCTGACTTTC.

The CDR3 region has the DNA TGTGCCAGCAGCGTAGCAGGACAGTCCTACAATGAGCAGTTCTTC. Protein product: CASSVAGQSYNEQFF. The V call is TRBV9, the J call TRBJ2-1; perhaps TRBD1 as D (6 bases). The ends were cut back, 0 bases at V and 1 base at J, with 8 bases in the middle. The CDR3 has 15 residues. Germline CDR1 and CDR2: SGDLS and YYNGEE.

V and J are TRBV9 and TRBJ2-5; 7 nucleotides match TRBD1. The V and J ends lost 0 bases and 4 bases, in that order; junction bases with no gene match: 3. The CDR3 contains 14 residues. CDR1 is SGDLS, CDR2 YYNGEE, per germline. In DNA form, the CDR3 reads TGTGCCAGCAGCGTAGGGACAGGCCTAGAGACCCAGTACTTC. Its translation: CASSVGTGLETQYF.

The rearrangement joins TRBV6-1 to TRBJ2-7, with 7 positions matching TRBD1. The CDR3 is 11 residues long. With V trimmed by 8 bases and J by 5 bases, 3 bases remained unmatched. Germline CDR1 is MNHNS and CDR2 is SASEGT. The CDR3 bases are TGTGCCAGCGTGGGACAGCACGAGCAGTACTTC. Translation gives CASVGQHEQYF.

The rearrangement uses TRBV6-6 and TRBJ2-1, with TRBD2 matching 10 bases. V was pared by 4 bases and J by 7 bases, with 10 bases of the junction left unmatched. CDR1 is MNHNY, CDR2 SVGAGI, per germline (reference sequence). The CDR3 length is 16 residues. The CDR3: CASSSPLAGDGNEQFF. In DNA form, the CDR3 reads TGTGCCAGCAGTTCCCCGCTAGCGGGAGACGGAAATGAGCAGTTCTTC.

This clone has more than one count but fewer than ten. CDR3 loop: CAISDPNQPQHF. DNA for the CDR3: TGTGCCATCAGTGACCCTAATCAGCCCCAGCATTTT. The chain has TRBV10-3 and TRBJ1-5; D unclear. Germline V gene sequence: CDR1 ENHRY, CDR2 SYGVKD. CDR3 length equals 12 residues. Trimming cost V 3 bases and J 4 bases, with 4 bases left between them.

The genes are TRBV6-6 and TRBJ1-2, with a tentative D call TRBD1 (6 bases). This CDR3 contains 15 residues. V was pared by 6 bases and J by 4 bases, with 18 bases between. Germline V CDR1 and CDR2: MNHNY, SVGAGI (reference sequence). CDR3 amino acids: CASRETGTSFYGYTF. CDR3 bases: TGTGCCAGCAGAGAGACCGGGACATCATTCTATGGCTACACCTTC.

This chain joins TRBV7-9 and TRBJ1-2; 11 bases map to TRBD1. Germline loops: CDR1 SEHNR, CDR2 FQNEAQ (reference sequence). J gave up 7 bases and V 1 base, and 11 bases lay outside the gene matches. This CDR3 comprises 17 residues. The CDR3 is CASSLDFLGQGASGYTF. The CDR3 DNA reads TGTGCCAGCAGCTTAGATTTTCTTGGACAGGGGGCGAGTGGCTACACCTTC.

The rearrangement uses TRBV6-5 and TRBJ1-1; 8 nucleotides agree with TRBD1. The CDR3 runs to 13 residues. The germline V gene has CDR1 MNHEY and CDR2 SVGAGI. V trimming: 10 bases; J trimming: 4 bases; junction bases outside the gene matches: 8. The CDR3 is CATRLDRGTEAFF. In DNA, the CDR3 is TGTGCCACCAGGTTAGACAGGGGCACTGAAGCTTTCTTT.

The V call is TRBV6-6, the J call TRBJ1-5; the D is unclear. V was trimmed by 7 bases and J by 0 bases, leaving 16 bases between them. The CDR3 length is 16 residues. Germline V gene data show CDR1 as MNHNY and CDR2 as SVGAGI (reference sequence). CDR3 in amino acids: CASTPWRPNSNQPQHF. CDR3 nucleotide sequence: TGTGCCAGCACCCCGTGGAGACCTAATAGCAATCAGCCCCAGCATTTT.

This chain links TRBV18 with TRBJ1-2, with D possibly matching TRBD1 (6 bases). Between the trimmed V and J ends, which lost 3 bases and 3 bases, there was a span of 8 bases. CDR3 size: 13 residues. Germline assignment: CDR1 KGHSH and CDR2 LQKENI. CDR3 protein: CASSPDRYYGYTF. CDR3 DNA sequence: TGTGCCAGCTCACCGGACAGATACTATGGCTACACCTTC.

The CDR3 sequence is CASRIDRDGETQYF. The CDR3 DNA reads as TGTGCCAGCAGGATTGACAGGGACGGAGAGACCCAGTACTTC. V and J are TRBV7-9 and TRBJ2-5; 7 bases match TRBD1. This CDR3 comprises 14 residues. Germline V gene sequence: CDR1 SEHNR, CDR2 FQNEAQ (reference sequence). V dropped 6 bases and J dropped 4; count of bases not matched to a gene: 8.

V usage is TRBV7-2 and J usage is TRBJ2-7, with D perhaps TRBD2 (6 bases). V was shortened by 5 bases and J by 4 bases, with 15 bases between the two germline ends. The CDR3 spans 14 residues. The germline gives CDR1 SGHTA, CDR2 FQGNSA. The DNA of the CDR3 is TGTGCCAGCAGCAGAAGGGACGGGGGTTACGAGCAGTACTTC. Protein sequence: CASSRRDGGYEQYF.

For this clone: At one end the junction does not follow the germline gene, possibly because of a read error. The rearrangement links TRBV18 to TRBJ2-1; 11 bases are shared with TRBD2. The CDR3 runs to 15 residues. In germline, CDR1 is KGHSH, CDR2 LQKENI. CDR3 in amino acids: CASSPLAGDYNEQFF. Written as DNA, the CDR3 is TGTGCCAGCTCGCCACTAGCGGGGGACTACAATGAGCAGTTCTTC.

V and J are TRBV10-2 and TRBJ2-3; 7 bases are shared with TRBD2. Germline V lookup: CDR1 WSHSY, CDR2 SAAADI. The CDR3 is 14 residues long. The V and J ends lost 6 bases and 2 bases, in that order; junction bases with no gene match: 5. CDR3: CASSRTSLTDTQYF. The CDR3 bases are TGCGCCAGCAGCAGGACTAGTCTCACAGATACGCAGTATTTT.